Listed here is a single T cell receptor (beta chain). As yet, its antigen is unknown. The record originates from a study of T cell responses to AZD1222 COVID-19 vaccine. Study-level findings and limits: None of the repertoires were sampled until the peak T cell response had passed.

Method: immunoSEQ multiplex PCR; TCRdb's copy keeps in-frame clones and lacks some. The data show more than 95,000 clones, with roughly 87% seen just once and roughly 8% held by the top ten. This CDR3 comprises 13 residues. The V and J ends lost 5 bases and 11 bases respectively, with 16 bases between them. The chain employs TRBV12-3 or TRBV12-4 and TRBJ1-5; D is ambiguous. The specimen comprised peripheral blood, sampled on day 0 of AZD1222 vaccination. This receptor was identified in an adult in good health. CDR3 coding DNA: TGTGCCAGCAGTCCTTACACGGGGAGGGCCCAGCATTTT. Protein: CASSPYTGRAQHF.